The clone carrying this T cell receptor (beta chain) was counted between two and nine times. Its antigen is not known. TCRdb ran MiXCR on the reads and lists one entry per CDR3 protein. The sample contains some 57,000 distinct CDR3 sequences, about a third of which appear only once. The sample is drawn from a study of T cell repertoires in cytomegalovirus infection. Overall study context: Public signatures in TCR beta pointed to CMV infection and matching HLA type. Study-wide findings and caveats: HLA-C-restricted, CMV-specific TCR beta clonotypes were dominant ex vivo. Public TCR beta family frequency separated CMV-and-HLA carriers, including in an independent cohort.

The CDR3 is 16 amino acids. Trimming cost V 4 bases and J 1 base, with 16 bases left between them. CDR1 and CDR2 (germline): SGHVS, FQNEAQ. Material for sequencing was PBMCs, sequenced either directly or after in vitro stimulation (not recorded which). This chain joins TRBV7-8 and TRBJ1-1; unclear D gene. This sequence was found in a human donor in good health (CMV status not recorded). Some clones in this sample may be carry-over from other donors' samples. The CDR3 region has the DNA TGTGCCAGCAGCTCCTGGATGTGGAGGGCGAACACTGAAGCTTTCTTT. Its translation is CASSSWMWRANTEAFF.